This TCR beta chain derives from a study of beta chain features in type 1 diabetes. The CDR3 extends over 16 amino acids. After removal of 1 base from V and 9 bases from J, the junction contained 10 bases not matched to a gene. CDR1 is MGHDK and CDR2 is SYGVNS in the germline V gene. Of the isolated RNA, all was reverse transcribed, and so the sequenced material was expressed TCRB transcripts. Using immunoSEQ multiplex PCR, the repertoire was profiled, and TCRdb retains in-frame clones only, with some absent. The sample includes hundreds of thousands of clones, 10% to 15% of them seen just once. The V gene is TRBV25-1, the J gene TRBJ2-1, with TRBD2 matching 9 bases. This TCR was sampled from a man younger than 35 in good health. The source material was naive CD4+ T cells from blood. CDR3 sequence reads: CASSEFLGTSSGEQFF. CDR3 DNA: TGTGCCAGCAGTGAATTCCTTGGGACTAGCTCTGGTGAGCAGTTCTTC.